These 10 T cell receptor beta chains came from one sample sequenced in a study of T cells in localized non-small cell lung cancer. Data came from immunoSEQ multiplex PCR; TCRdb stores just in-frame clones and leaves some out. The table shows roughly 30,000 clones, with roughly 94% occurring only once. Sequenced material: peripheral blood, taken before any cancer treatment. Receptors originate from a woman between 35 and 75 years old with stage I lung adenocarcinoma.

V gene TRBV18 combines with J gene TRBJ1-5, with unresolved D. The V and J ends lost 2 bases and 1 base respectively, with 12 bases between them. Per germline, CDR1 KGHSH and CDR2 LQKENI. This CDR3 is built from 16 residues. CDR3 residues: CASSPRMGSSNQPQHF. CDR3 DNA: TGTGCCAGCTCACCAAGAATGGGATCGAGCAATCAGCCCCAGCATTTT.

This chain links TRBV18 with TRBJ2-7; no firm D call. Germline CDR1 and CDR2: KGHSH and LQKENI. The V and J ends lost 6 bases and 3 bases respectively, with 9 bases between them. CDR3 length: 12 amino acids. As DNA, the CDR3 is TGTGCCAGCTCCCCAACGGTCTACGAGCAGTACTTC. Residues: CASSPTVYEQYF.

The chain employs TRBV5-1 and TRBJ2-1; D gene unclear. The CDR3 runs to 14 residues. Germline V CDR1 and CDR2: SGHRS, YFSETQ. V was pared by 2 bases and J by 1 base, with 7 bases between. This chain's CDR3 is CASSFGVSYNEQFF. The CDR3 region has the DNA TGCGCCAGCAGCTTTGGGGTTTCCTACAATGAGCAGTTCTTC.

This chain connects TRBV27 to TRBJ2-7, with 7 bases lining up with TRBD1. With V trimmed by 6 bases and J by 7 bases, 18 bases remained unmatched. CDR3 length equals 16 residues. CDR1 and CDR2 from the germline V gene are MNHEY and SMNVEV (reference sequence). This CDR3 reads CASSLLGDSGAQEQYF. DNA of the CDR3: TGTGCCAGCAGCCTCCTGGGGGACAGTGGCGCTCAGGAGCAGTACTTC.

This clone showed up just once. The CDR3 DNA follows: TGCGCCAGCACTCCAATCCGGGGGGTCACAGATACGCAGTATTTT. This codes for CASTPIRGVTDTQYF. This chain connects TRBV5-1 to TRBJ2-3, with 7 bases fitting TRBD2. Trimming removed 6 bases from V and 2 bases from J; junction bases left unmatched: 9. Germline CDR1 reads SGHRS; CDR2 reads YFSETQ. The CDR3 consists of 15 residues.

The gene calls are TRBV11-3 and TRBJ1-1, with D unresolved. From germline, CDR1 is SGHNT and CDR2 YENEEA. The ends were cut back, 1 base at V and 4 bases at J, with 7 bases in the middle. CDR3 length: 13 amino acids. Written as DNA, the CDR3 is TGTGCCAGCAGCTTAGCATTTGGCACTGAAGCTTTCTTT. This gives the protein CASSLAFGTEAFF.

The chain joins TRBV7-9 to TRBJ1-2; perhaps TRBD1 as D (6 bases). The V gene lost 3 bases and the J gene lost 6 bases, with 20 bases spanning the gap. Germline CDR1 is SEHNR and CDR2 is FQNEAQ (reference sequence). The CDR3 loop spans 16 amino acids. The CDR3 nucleotides are TGTGCCAGCAGCTTGGCGAACAGGGAAAGGCTTGATGGCTACACCTTC. Its protein is CASSLANRERLDGYTF.

The CDR3, as DNA: TGTGCCAGCAGCCCCCGTGGTCGGGGGGGCACTGAAGCTTTCTTT. Translating it yields CASSPRGRGGTEAFF. The chain combines TRBV5-6 with TRBJ1-1; D possibly corresponds to TRBD1 (5 bases). The CDR3 runs to 15 residues. The V and J ends lost 4 bases and 4 bases respectively, with 17 bases between them. Germline CDR1 reads SGHDT; CDR2 reads YYEEEE. The variable domain in full, completed from reference TRBV5-6 and TRBJ1-1, reads DAGVTQSPTHLIKTRGQQVTLRCSPKSGHDTVSWYQQALGQGPQFIFQYYEEEERQRGNFPDRFSGHQFPNYSSELNVNALLLGDSALYLCASSPRGRGGTEAFFGQGTRLTVV.

The V and J genes are TRBV7-2 and TRBJ1-1; possibly TRBD1 for D (6 bases). Per germline, CDR1 SGHTA and CDR2 FQGNSA. The CDR3 spans 16 residues. V shed 1 base and J shed 0 bases, with 12 bases lying between them. The CDR3 DNA is TGTGCCAGCAGCTTAGTTGGGGGGCACTTGAACACTGAAGCTTTCTTT. It translates to CASSLVGGHLNTEAFF. Based on the CDR3 plus reference TRBV7-2 and TRBJ1-1, the full variable domain is GAGVSQSPSNKVTEKGKDVELRCDPISGHTALYWYRQSLGQGLEFLIYFQGNSAPDKSGLPSDRFSAERTGGSVSTLTIQRTQQEDSAVYLCASSLVGGHLNTEAFFGQGTRLTVV.

This clone was seen just once. V and J are TRBV10-3 and TRBJ1-2, with TRBD1 matching over 8 bases. V lost 5 bases to trimming and J lost 3 bases; unmatched junction nucleotides: 5. The CDR3 is 14 amino acids. Germline values: CDR1 ENHRY, CDR2 SYGVKD. DNA of the CDR3: TGTGCCATCAGTACATCGACAGGGGACTATGGCTACACCTTC. This translates into CAISTSTGDYGYTF.